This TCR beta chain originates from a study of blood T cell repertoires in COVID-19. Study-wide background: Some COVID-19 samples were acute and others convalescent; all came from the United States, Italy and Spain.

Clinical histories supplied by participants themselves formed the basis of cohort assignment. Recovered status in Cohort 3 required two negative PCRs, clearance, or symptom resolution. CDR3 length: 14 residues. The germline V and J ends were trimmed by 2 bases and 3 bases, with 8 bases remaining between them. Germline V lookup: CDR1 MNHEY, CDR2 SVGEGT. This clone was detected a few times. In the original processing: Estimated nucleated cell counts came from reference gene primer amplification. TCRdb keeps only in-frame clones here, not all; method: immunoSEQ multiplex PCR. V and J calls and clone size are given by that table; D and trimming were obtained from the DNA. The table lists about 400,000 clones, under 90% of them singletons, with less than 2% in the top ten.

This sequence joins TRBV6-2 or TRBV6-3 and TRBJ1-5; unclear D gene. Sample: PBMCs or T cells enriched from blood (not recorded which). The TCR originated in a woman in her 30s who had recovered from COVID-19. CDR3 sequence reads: CASSYGGPNQPQHF. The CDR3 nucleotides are TGTGCCAGCAGTTACGGAGGGCCCAATCAGCCCCAGCATTTT.